What follows are 18 T cell receptor beta chains derived from one specimen sequenced in a study of cytomegalovirus exposure and HLA in healthy donors. Clones were sequenced by immunoSEQ multiplex PCR, and TCRdb holds only the in-frame ones, with some missing. The sample shows fewer than 400,000 clones, roughly 86% of them seen only once. Sequencing was performed on PBMCs. Receptors originate from a young man in good health and CMV-seronegative.

The chain joins TRBV4-1 to TRBJ1-3; D is undetermined. CDR3 length: 17 amino acids. With 0 bases removed from V and 8 bases from J, the gap between germline ends came to 20 bases. Germline V gene sequence: CDR1 MGHRA, CDR2 YSYEKL. CDR3 residues: CASSQDSALTWGDTIYF. DNA of the CDR3: TGCGCCAGCAGCCAAGATTCGGCCCTGACCTGGGGAGACACCATATATTTT.

This chain uses TRBV18 with TRBJ1-1, with no clear D. There are 15 residues in the CDR3. V lost 3 bases to trimming and J lost 5 bases, with 16 bases between them. Germline V gene data show CDR1 as KGHSH and CDR2 as LQKENI. CDR3 DNA: TGTGCCAGCTCACCGATGGACGGCGGACTTACTGAAGCTTTCTTT. This translates into CASSPMDGGLTEAFF.

The chain carries TRBV5-1 and TRBJ1-1; weak D call: TRBD1 (5 bases). The CDR3 totals 16 residues. Germline values: CDR1 SGHRS, CDR2 YFSETQ. The V end lost 0 bases, the J end lost 1 base, and 13 bases lay between the germline ends. The CDR3 DNA is TGCGCCAGCAGCTTGGACGGGGGTGGGGCGAACACTGAAGCTTTCTTT. Translation: CASSLDGGGANTEAFF. Full variable domain (remainder filled in from reference TRBV5-1 and TRBJ1-1): KAGVTQTPRYLIKTRGQQVTLSCSPISGHRSVSWYQQTPGQGLQFLFEYFSETQRNKGNFPGRFSGRQFSNSRSEMNVSTLELGDSALYLCASSLDGGGANTEAFFGQGTRLTVV.

The chain has TRBV6-5 and TRBJ1-6; possible D gene TRBD1, 6 bases. Trimming took 2 bases from V and 8 from J, leaving 10 bases between them. The CDR3 is 14 residues long. Germline V gene sequence: CDR1 MNHEY, CDR2 SVGAGI. CDR3 protein: CASSYQGWDSPLHF. The CDR3 DNA sequence: TGTGCCAGCAGTTACCAGGGGTGGGATTCACCCCTCCACTTT.

This rearrangement joins TRBV10-1 to TRBJ2-2, with 7 bases fitting TRBD1. The CDR3 runs 17 residues. The V and J ends lost 2 bases and 1 base, in that order; junction bases with no gene match: 7. Germline-derived CDR1 and CDR2 are WNHNN and SYGVQD (reference sequence). CDR3 sequence (DNA): TGCGCCAGCAGTGAGCTTCCCGGGACAGTGAACACCGGGGAGCTGTTTTTT. It encodes CASSELPGTVNTGELFF.

This chain joins TRBV7-9 and TRBJ1-4; TRBD1 matches at 9 bases. Losses at the gene ends were 2 bases for V and 7 bases for J; bases not matched to a gene: 11. The CDR3 contains 17 residues. CDR1 is SEHNR and CDR2 is FQNEAQ in the germline V gene (reference sequence). The chain's CDR3 is CASSLMFGTGFGEKLFF. The CDR3 region has the DNA TGTGCCAGCAGCTTAATGTTTGGGACAGGGTTTGGTGAAAAACTGTTTTTT.

The rearrangement links TRBV11-3 to TRBJ2-7; TRBD1 might be the D (5 bases). Deletions cut 5 bases from V and 0 bases from J, with 11 bases between. The CDR3 is 14 amino acids. CDR1 and CDR2 (germline): SGHNT, YENEEA. CDR3 nucleotides: TGTGCCAGCAGCCAGGACACCTTCTCCTACGAGCAGTACTTC. This translates into CASSQDTFSYEQYF.

The chain has TRBV30 and TRBJ1-1; 11 bases match TRBD1. The CDR3 spans 14 residues. V gave up 4 bases and J gave up 4 bases; unmatched junction bases: 5. The germline V gene encodes CDR1 GTSNPN and CDR2 SVGIG (reference sequence). Written as DNA, the CDR3 is TGTGCCTGGAAGGACAGGGGGCGGGTCACTGAAGCTTTCTTT. It translates to CAWKDRGRVTEAFF.

This clone occurred once. J is TRBJ2-1 and V is TRBV5-6; 9 bases align to TRBD2. Germline CDR1 SGHDT, CDR2 YYEEEE. The CDR3 runs 16 residues. After removal of 3 bases from V and 4 bases from J, the junction contained 8 bases not matched to a gene. The DNA for the CDR3 is TGTGCCAGCAGCTCCATAGCGGGGGAGCCTTACAATGAGCAGTTCTTC. Residues: CASSSIAGEPYNEQFF.

Concerning this clone itself: A much bigger clone sits one base away, suggesting this may be a read error. The gene calls are TRBV11-3 and TRBJ2-1, with D maybe TRBD1 (6 bases). CDR1 and CDR2 (germline): SGHNT, YENEEA. The CDR3 length is 12 residues. The germline V and J ends were trimmed by 2 bases and 9 bases, with 8 bases remaining between them. CDR3 coding DNA: TGTGCCAGCAGCTTAACAGGGATTGAGCAGTTCTTC. It translates to CASSLTGIEQFF.

The genes are TRBV7-9 and TRBJ2-7; D call uncertain. Trimming left V 5 bases short and J 0 bases short, with 2 bases between. In germline, CDR1 is SEHNR, CDR2 FQNEAQ (reference sequence). This CDR3 is built from 11 residues. The CDR3 DNA follows: TGTGCCAGCAGCCTCTCCTACGAGCAGTACTTC. Translating gives CASSLSYEQYF.

The chain employs TRBV9 and TRBJ2-5, with D possibly TRBD2 on 5 matching bases. The CDR3 has 14 amino acids. V lost 0 bases to trimming and J lost 2 bases, with 8 bases between them. Germline V lookup: CDR1 SGDLS, CDR2 YYNGEE. DNA for the CDR3: TGTGCCAGCAGCGTAGCGGGGTATCAAGAGACCCAGTACTTC. It yields the protein CASSVAGYQETQYF.

The CDR3 coding sequence is TGTGCCAGCAGCGTAGGGCCAGGATCTGAAAAACTGTTTTTT. Protein product: CASSVGPGSEKLFF. V is TRBV9 and J is TRBJ1-4; no definite D call. This CDR3 is 14 amino acids long. Germline CDR1 reads SGDLS; CDR2 reads YYNGEE. V was pared by 0 bases and J by 7 bases, with 10 bases between.

This clone was seen just once. This chain uses TRBV30 with TRBJ2-7; D is perhaps TRBD2 (5 bases). The CDR3 spans 15 residues. The germline V and J ends were trimmed by 6 bases and 5 bases, with 23 bases remaining between them. The V gene's germline CDR1 is GTSNPN and CDR2 SVGIG (reference sequence). CDR3 DNA sequence: TGTGCCTGCTCCTTCACGAGGACTCCAGGCGACGAGCAGTACTTC. It encodes CACSFTRTPGDEQYF.

The chain carries TRBV7-9 and TRBJ1-1, with 7 positions matching TRBD1. The CDR3 has 14 amino acids. Germline CDR1 is SEHNR and CDR2 is FQNEAQ (reference sequence). Trimming at V came to 7 bases and at J to 1 base, leaving 6 bases not matched to a gene. The CDR3 DNA sequence: TGTGCCAGCACCCTAACAGGGGCGAACACTGAAGCTTTCTTT. Translated: CASTLTGANTEAFF.

This rearrangement joins TRBV6-5 to TRBJ2-5, with 7 bases aligning to TRBD1. The V segment lost 6 bases and the J segment 2 bases; nucleotides outside the gene matches: 0. CDR1 and CDR2 (germline): MNHEY, SVGAGI. The CDR3 has 12 residues. The CDR3 protein is CASRDRQETQYF. The CDR3 DNA reads as TGTGCCAGCAGGGACAGGCAAGAGACCCAGTACTTC.

This chain uses TRBV6-1 with TRBJ2-7; 7 positions agree with TRBD2. The CDR3 sequence is 13 residues long. Germline loops: CDR1 MNHNS, CDR2 SASEGT. V lost 4 bases, J lost 4 bases, and 4 bases stayed unmatched. The DNA for the CDR3 is TGTGCCAGCAGTGGAACGGGACTATACGAGCAGTACTTC. Protein product: CASSGTGLYEQYF.

The chain is built from TRBV9 and TRBJ1-2, with 9 positions matching TRBD1. Germline values: CDR1 SGDLS, CDR2 YYNGEE. The CDR3 has 17 residues. J lost 5 bases, V lost 4 bases, and 15 bases had no gene match. The CDR3 DNA follows: TGTGCCAGCAGCCCACAATTCGAAGGACAGGGGCGGTATGGCTACACCTTC. Amino acid sequence: CASSPQFEGQGRYGYTF.